This T cell receptor beta chain was recorded in a study of T cells in Graves' hyperthyroidism and ophthalmopathy. This clonotype occurred a few times. The investigators amplified TCR beta CDR3 regions from RNA transcripts. The HTBI primer set served for first-round RT-PCR of the TCR CDR3. Each CDR3 protein gets one entry after TCRdb re-called the multiplex PCR reads with MiXCR. The sample lists about 300,000 distinct CDR3 sequences, roughly 18% seen once, with under 45% in the top ten. From germline, CDR1 is SGHTA and CDR2 FQGNSA. The CDR3 covers 16 residues. V lost 5 bases and J lost 0, with 14 bases in between.

V is TRBV7-2 and J is TRBJ2-4, with D perhaps matching TRBD1 or TRBD2 (5 bases each). This TCR came from a man aged 50 to 59 with Graves' ophthalmopathy. The sequenced material came from blood. The CDR3 DNA is TGTGCCAGCAGCCCGGGACCAGCCCTAGCCAAAAACATTCAGTACTTC. Protein product: CASSPGPALAKNIQYF.